The 18 T cell receptor beta chains below all came from one sample that was sequenced in a study of neurological immune-mediated disorders. TCRdb recomputed calls from the 5' RACE reads with MiXCR, one row per CDR3 protein. The top ten hold roughly 2% of the sample, which has tens of thousands of distinct CDR3 sequences, around 1.9% seen once. The sample was PBMCs. These receptors all stem from a woman between 35 and 50 years old with multiple sclerosis.

In its sample, this clonotype was seen many times. The chain has TRBV20-1 and TRBJ1-4, with D uncertain. V lost 1 base and J lost 5, with 5 bases in between. The CDR3 spans 12 residues. From germline, CDR1 is DFQATT and CDR2 SNEGSKA (reference sequence). The CDR3 region is CSARGFNEKLFF. CDR3 DNA: TGCAGTGCTAGAGGGTTCAATGAAAAACTGTTTTTT.

In this sample, this clonotype turned up many times. V and J are TRBV5-1 and TRBJ1-1; the match to TRBD1 covers 9 bases. CDR3 length equals 18 residues. CDR1 is SGHRS and CDR2 is YFSETQ in the germline V gene. V dropped 7 bases and J dropped 1; count of bases not matched to a gene: 17. CDR3 DNA: TGCGCCAGCTCCAAAAAATTCCGGGACAGGGAATGGAACACTGAAGCTTTCTTT. Residues: CASSKKFRDREWNTEAFF.

This clonotype has at least ten counts. The J gene is TRBJ2-3, the V gene TRBV20-1; D gene ambiguous. Germline loops: CDR1 DFQATT, CDR2 SNEGSKA (reference sequence). Trimming pared 3 bases from V and 5 bases from J, leaving 6 bases between. There are 11 residues in the CDR3. The CDR3 sequence is CSASKGDTQYF. CDR3 sequence (DNA): TGCAGTGCTAGTAAAGGAGATACGCAGTATTTT.

In this sample, this clonotype turned up many times. This chain links TRBV20-1 with TRBJ2-1; possibly TRBD2 for D (6 bases). The CDR3 is made up of 16 amino acids. CDR1 and CDR2 from the germline V gene are DFQATT and SNEGSKA (reference sequence). Deletions cut 4 bases from V and 2 bases from J, with 18 bases between. CDR3 nucleotide sequence: TGCAGTGCTATCCGCCCGGCGGGGAGTACCTACAATGAGCAGTTCTTC. The encoded protein is CSAIRPAGSTYNEQFF.

This clonotype was recorded at least ten times. The rearrangement uses TRBV12-3 or TRBV12-4 and TRBJ1-1; no clear D gene. This CDR3 contains 13 residues. V was trimmed by 2 bases and J by 1 base, leaving 5 bases between them. This chain's CDR3 is CASSLMENTEAFF. CDR3 sequence (DNA): TGTGCCAGCAGTTTAATGGAGAACACTGAAGCTTTCTTT.

This clonotype was counted many times. The chain uses TRBV4-2 and TRBJ1-1, with unresolved D. Germline V lookup: CDR1 LGHNA, CDR2 YNFKEQ. The length of the CDR3 is 13 residues. Trimming removed 8 bases from V and 1 base from J, with 11 bases in between. DNA for the CDR3: TGTGCCAGCCTTTTCCTAGGGAACACTGAAGCTTTCTTT. Translated, it gives CASLFLGNTEAFF.

In its sample, this clonotype was seen many times. The chain links TRBV20-1 to TRBJ2-1; 8 positions agree with TRBD2. This CDR3 contains 12 residues. V was clipped by 3 bases and J by 12 bases; unmatched bases: 7. Germline V CDR1 and CDR2: DFQATT, SNEGSKA (reference sequence). Here the CDR3 reads CSARILAGLQFF. The CDR3, as DNA: TGCAGTGCTAGGATTTTAGCGGGGCTGCAGTTCTTC.

This clonotype has at least ten counts. The V and J genes are TRBV5-1 and TRBJ2-5; 8 bases are a match to TRBD1. CDR3 size: 14 residues. Germline assignment: CDR1 SGHRS and CDR2 YFSETQ. The ends lost 4 bases at V and 2 bases at J; junction bases unmatched: 4. CDR3 sequence (DNA): TGCGCCAGCAGCGGACAGGGTTTTCAAGAGACCCAGTACTTC. Its translation: CASSGQGFQETQYF.

At least ten counts were recorded for this clonotype. The chain joins TRBV20-1 to TRBJ1-1; D is undetermined. Looked up from germline, CDR1 is DFQATT and CDR2 is SNEGSKA (reference sequence). The CDR3 is 12 residues long. V was trimmed by 6 bases and J by 5 bases, leaving 13 bases between them. CDR3 bases: TGCAGTGCGGCCCCGGGGAGGACTGAAGCTTTCTTT. This codes for CSAAPGRTEAFF.

This clonotype was recorded at least ten times. The chain uses TRBV3-1 and TRBJ1-5; TRBD1 aligns across 7 bases. V was clipped by 4 bases and J by 9 bases; unmatched bases: 9. The length of the CDR3 is 14 residues. Germline V gene data show CDR1 as LGHDT and CDR2 as YNNKEL (reference sequence). For the CDR3, the DNA is TGTGCCAGCAGCCGGGGACAGACCCTCGGGCCCCAGCATTTT. Translating gives CASSRGQTLGPQHF.

This clonotype has just a few counts. The V call is TRBV6-6, the J call TRBJ2-5; 9 bases fit TRBD1. Germline V lookup: CDR1 MNHNY, CDR2 SVGAGI (reference sequence). J gave up 2 bases and V 2 bases, and 6 bases lay outside the gene matches. The CDR3 runs to 16 residues. The CDR3 here is CASSYGGTGYQETQYF. In DNA form, the CDR3 reads TGTGCCAGCAGTTACGGAGGGACAGGGTATCAAGAGACCCAGTACTTC.

This clonotype was seen ten or more times. The rearrangement joins TRBV29-1 to TRBJ2-7; D unresolved. V dropped 7 bases and J dropped 2 bases, with 9 bases sitting between them. This CDR3 comprises 11 residues. CDR1 is SQVTM, CDR2 ANQGSEA, per germline. CDR3 sequence: CSAYEAYEQYF. CDR3 nucleotide sequence: TGCAGCGCCTACGAGGCCTACGAGCAGTACTTC.

This clonotype was seen at least ten times. The chain combines TRBV10-2 with TRBJ1-2; D possibly corresponds to TRBD1 (5 bases). With 0 bases removed from V and 3 bases from J, the gap between germline ends came to 5 bases. Germline V gene data show CDR1 as WSHSY and CDR2 as SAAADI. This CDR3 is built from 13 residues. The chain's CDR3 is CASSESRDYGYTF. CDR3 DNA: TGCGCCAGCAGTGAGTCCAGGGACTATGGCTACACCTTC.

This clonotype was seen many times. V and J are TRBV7-8 and TRBJ1-3; D possibly corresponds to TRBD1 (6 bases). The V gene lost 5 bases and the J gene lost 4 bases, with 18 bases spanning the gap. The CDR3 sequence is 16 residues long. Germline CDR1 reads SGHVS; CDR2 reads FQNEAQ. CDR3 region: CASSQSRQAWGNTIYF. DNA of the CDR3: TGTGCCAGCAGCCAATCTCGACAGGCCTGGGGAAACACCATATATTTT. Drawing the rest from reference TRBV7-8 and TRBJ1-3, the complete variable domain is GAGVSQSPRYKVAKRGQDVALRCDPISGHVSLFWYQQALGQGPEFLTYFQNEAQLDKSGLPSDRFFAERPEGSVSTLKIQRTQQEDSAVYLCASSQSRQAWGNTIYFGEGSWLTVV.

This clonotype was detected only a few times. V is TRBV9 and J is TRBJ1-6; a weak D match, TRBD1 (5 bases). This CDR3 spans 12 amino acids. The V end was cut by 4 bases, the J end by 15 bases, with 14 bases between. Per germline, CDR1 SGDLS and CDR2 YYNGEE. In DNA form, the CDR3 reads TGTGCCAGCAGCTCGGGACGGCACGACCTCCACTTT. It specifies CASSSGRHDLHF.

This clonotype was observed at least ten times. The chain is built from TRBV21-1 and TRBJ1-5; TRBD1, the D gene given by the table, was not confirmed from the DNA. TRBV21-1 is classified as a pseudogene. CDR3 length: 16 amino acids. CDR3 loop: CASRGVQHWGNQPQHF. The CDR3 DNA reads as TGTGCCAGCAGGGGCGTCCAACATTGGGGCAATCAGCCCCAGCATTTT.

This clonotype was detected ten times or more. The rearrangement links TRBV15 to TRBJ2-3, with 11 bases lining up with TRBD2. Germline lookup yields CDR1 LNHNV and CDR2 YYDKDF (reference sequence). This CDR3 has 17 amino acids. Trimming took 0 bases from V and 2 from J; bases not matched to a gene: 4. The CDR3 DNA reads as TGTGCCACCAGCAGAGAACCTAGCGGGGGGTTCACAGATACGCAGTATTTT. Translated: CATSREPSGGFTDTQYF.

This clonotype came up many times. This chain joins TRBV7-9 and TRBJ1-1; unclear D gene. CDR3 length: 13 residues. Germline CDR1 is SEHNR and CDR2 is FQNEAQ (reference sequence). Trimming stripped 2 bases from V and 1 base from J, with 5 bases between. The chain's CDR3 is CASSLQPNTEAFF. The CDR3 region has the DNA TGTGCCAGCAGCTTACAGCCGAACACTGAAGCTTTCTTT.